These 15 T cell receptor beta chains share one sample of origin, sequenced in a study of identical twins. MiXCR, run by TCRdb on the 5' RACE reads, gives a single entry per CDR3 protein. The table shows about 190,000 distinct CDR3 sequences, with more than 15% occurring only once. These data also featured in a second study, about T cells expressing NK-cell markers.

The sequenced sample consisted of CD8+ T cells sorted from blood. These receptors came from a woman aged 18-29 years in good health.

This chain connects TRBV7-9 to TRBJ1-1, with D maybe TRBD1 (6 bases). V was trimmed by 1 base and J by 11 bases, leaving 17 bases between them. This CDR3 region has 14 residues. In germline, CDR1 is SEHNR, CDR2 FQNEAQ (reference sequence). The DNA for the CDR3 is TGTGCCAGCAGCTTAGATGTGGGGGGCGGAGGTGCTTTCTTT. This sequence encodes CASSLDVGGGGAFF.

This clonotype was seen a few times. V gene TRBV7-9 combines with J gene TRBJ2-7, with 8 positions matching TRBD1. The CDR3 is 15 residues long. Germline CDR1 reads SEHNR; CDR2 reads FQNEAQ (reference sequence). V gave up 4 bases and J gave up 4 bases; unmatched junction bases: 9. The CDR3 loop is CASSSDRGIVYEQYF. DNA of the CDR3: TGTGCCAGCAGCTCCGACAGGGGAATTGTTTACGAGCAGTACTTC. Drawing the rest from reference TRBV7-9 and TRBJ2-7, the complete variable domain is DTGVSQNPRHKITKRGQNVTFRCDPISEHNRLYWYRQTLGQGPEFLTYFQNEAQLEKSRLLSDRFSAERPKGSFSTLEIQRTEQGDSAMYLCASSSDRGIVYEQYFGPGTRLTVT.

The gene calls are TRBV29-1 and TRBJ2-7; TRBD2 matches at 13 bases. V gave up 4 bases and J gave up 6 bases; unmatched junction bases: 9. CDR3 length: 15 amino acids. CDR1 SQVTM and CDR2 ANQGSEA come from the germline V gene. The CDR3 region is CSVAGGLAGPGEQYF. CDR3 DNA sequence: TGCAGCGTTGCAGGGGGACTAGCGGGGCCCGGCGAGCAGTACTTC.

This clonotype has more than one count but fewer than ten. The V call is TRBV6-2 or TRBV6-3, the J call TRBJ1-5, with D unclear. The CDR3 extends over 14 amino acids. Germline V gene lookup returns CDR1 MNHEY and CDR2 SVGEGT. Deletions cut 2 bases from V and 4 bases from J, with 9 bases between. The CDR3 sequence is CASSYLGRNQPQHF. The CDR3 region has the DNA TGTGCCAGCAGTTACCTCGGGCGGAATCAGCCCCAGCATTTT.

The rearrangement uses TRBV27 and TRBJ2-1; 8 nucleotides align to TRBD1. J gave up 6 bases and V 2 bases, and 12 bases lay outside the gene matches. The CDR3 has 17 amino acids. Germline CDR1 is MNHEY and CDR2 is SMNVEV (reference sequence). CDR3 bases: TGTGCCAGCAGTTTAGACCCCAGGGGGCACCCATTCAATGAGCAGTTCTTC. Its translation is CASSLDPRGHPFNEQFF.

This clonotype came up many times. The chain couples TRBV5-1 to TRBJ2-7; 7 bases agree with TRBD1. Germline CDR1 is SGHRS and CDR2 is YFSETQ. There are 15 residues in the CDR3. Trimming cost V 0 bases and J 3 bases; bases outside gene matches: 6. CDR3 in DNA: TGCGCCAGCAGCTTGGGACAGGGTTCCATCTACGAGCAGTACTTC. It codes for CASSLGQGSIYEQYF.

This clonotype was detected ten times or more. The V gene is TRBV12-3 or TRBV12-4, the J gene TRBJ2-2; D is undetermined. CDR3 length: 11 residues. V shed 5 bases and J shed 5 bases, with 3 bases lying between them. The CDR3 DNA follows: TGTGCCAGCAGTAGGACCGGGGAGCTGTTTTTT. Translated, it gives CASSRTGELFF.

The chain couples TRBV11-3 to TRBJ2-3, with 8 bases aligning to TRBD2. Germline lookup yields CDR1 SGHNT and CDR2 YENEEA. V lost 4 bases to trimming and J lost 6 bases; unmatched junction nucleotides: 6. The CDR3 has 14 residues. The CDR3 DNA reads as TGTGCCAGCAGCTCCCGGGAGGGGGACGATACGCAGTATTTT. Its protein product is CASSSREGDDTQYF.

The chain uses TRBV30 and TRBJ2-7; no clear D gene. Germline loops: CDR1 GTSNPN, CDR2 SVGIG (reference sequence). V lost 0 bases to trimming and J lost 2 bases, with 8 bases between them. CDR3 size: 13 residues. This CDR3 is CAWSVFLAYEQYF. CDR3 coding DNA: TGTGCCTGGAGTGTCTTTCTTGCCTACGAGCAGTACTTC. Looking up the rest from reference TRBV30 and TRBJ2-7 gives the full variable domain: SQTIHQWPATLVQPVGSPLSLECTVEGTSNPNLYWYRQAAGRGLQLLFYSVGIGQISSEVPQNLSASRPQDRQFILSSKKLLLSDSGFYLCAWSVFLAYEQYFGPGTRLTVT.

V usage is TRBV19 and J usage is TRBJ2-7; 13 bases are shared with TRBD2. CDR1 is LNHDA and CDR2 is SQIVND in the germline V gene (reference sequence). V shed 1 base and J 2 bases; nucleotides not matched to a gene: 2. This CDR3 has 16 amino acids. CDR3: CASSIGLAGGTYEQYF. The CDR3 DNA reads as TGTGCCAGTAGTATAGGACTAGCGGGGGGCACCTACGAGCAGTACTTC.

This clonotype was seen a few times. V usage is TRBV6-5 and J usage is TRBJ1-5; D is uncertain. V lost 2 bases and J 7 bases, leaving 9 bases between the germline ends. The CDR3 spans 13 residues. From germline, CDR1 is MNHEY and CDR2 SVGAGI. CDR3 amino acids: CASSYGGNQPQHF. DNA of the CDR3: TGTGCCAGCAGTTACGGAGGGAACCAGCCCCAGCATTTT.

The V and J genes are TRBV7-6 and TRBJ2-1; TRBD2 aligns across 7 bases. V lost 5 bases, J lost 0 bases, and 7 bases stayed unmatched. Germline assignment: CDR1 SGHVS and CDR2 FNYEAQ. This CDR3 spans 16 amino acids. The DNA for the CDR3 is TGTGCCAGCAGCCAGTCTAGCGGAAGCTCCTACAATGAGCAGTTCTTC. Protein: CASSQSSGSSYNEQFF.

There are a few counts of this clonotype. DNA for the CDR3: TGTGCCAGCAGTTACCCGTATAGCAATCAGCCCCAGCATTTT. Its translation: CASSYPYSNQPQHF. The V call is TRBV6-2 or TRBV6-3, the J call TRBJ1-5; unclear D gene. The V gene lost 2 bases and the J gene lost 0 bases, with 5 bases spanning the gap. The CDR3 length is 14 residues. The germline gives CDR1 MNHEY, CDR2 SVGEGT.

This chain connects TRBV2 to TRBJ2-7, with D hard to call. Per the germline V gene, CDR1 is SNHLY and CDR2 is FYNNEI. This CDR3 has 10 residues. Trimming left V 6 bases short and J 3 bases short, with 3 bases between. The CDR3 nucleotides are TGTGCCAGCAGGGTCTACGAGCAGTACTTC. Protein: CASRVYEQYF.

There are a few counts of this clonotype. The chain joins TRBV5-6 to TRBJ2-1; the match to TRBD2 covers 9 bases. The CDR3 spans 15 residues. Per the germline V gene, CDR1 is SGHDT and CDR2 is YYEEEE. V shed 0 bases, J shed 8 bases, and the junction held 6 bases outside the gene matches. CDR3 amino acids: CASSLGGGAPYEQFF. The DNA of the CDR3 is TGTGCCAGCAGCTTGGGCGGGGGGGCCCCCTATGAGCAGTTCTTC.